This T cell receptor (beta chain) was profiled in a study of T-cell memory formation after mild COVID-19. Study-level background: For the most part, TCR clusters were specific to one donor. Findings of the study overall: In pre-infection memory, a portion of responding clones appeared, which suggested that cross-reactive memory joined. CD4/CD8 balance held among clones contracting day 15 to 85, and later expanders leaned CD4+. Clones which contracted sat mainly in CM and EM if CD4+, and in EMRA if CD8+.

Each CDR3 protein is one row after TCRdb ran MiXCR on the 5' RACE reads. The sample gives 500,000 to 650,000 distinct CDR3 sequences, about 20% of which show up once; around 9.2% is in the top ten. This clonotype was recorded many times. The antigen remains undetermined. The trim removed 5 bases at V and 4 bases at J, leaving 10 bases unmatched. The CDR3 is 16 residues long. Germline V gene sequence: CDR1 SGHTA, CDR2 FQGNSA. V is TRBV7-2 and J is TRBJ2-3, with 9 bases aligning to TRBD1. Sequencing was performed on PBMCs or a T cell subset sorted from them (not recorded which). The sequence derives from an adult woman who had mild COVID-19 (a few samples of this study predate the infection). Cell type and time point are not known. The CDR3 sequence: CASSPRTGEGADTQYF. The CDR3 DNA follows: TGTGCCAGCAGCCCCCGGACAGGGGAGGGCGCAGATACGCAGTATTTT.